A single sample gave rise to the 4 T cell receptor beta chains below, sequenced in a study of cytomegalovirus exposure and HLA in healthy donors. The primer mix had 60 Vbeta and 13 Jbeta primers. TCRdb's table, derived via immunoSEQ multiplex PCR, lists solely in-frame clones and lacks some. There are about 160,000 clones in the sample; roughly nine tenths occur only once, and 0.7% to 1% lies in the top ten. The sequenced sample consisted of PBMCs. The source is a woman younger than 45 in good health and CMV-seronegative.

This sequence joins TRBV4-1 and TRBJ2-3; 8 bases are a match to TRBD2. Germline CDR1 reads MGHRA; CDR2 reads YSYEKL. After removal of 4 bases from V and 4 bases from J, the junction contained 13 bases not matched to a gene. The CDR3 totals 17 residues. CDR3 residues: CASSLGRGTSVADTQYF. The CDR3 nucleotides are TGCGCCAGCAGCCTTGGGAGGGGGACTAGTGTAGCAGATACGCAGTATTTT.

V usage is TRBV7-8 and J usage is TRBJ2-5, with TRBD2 matching 10 bases. The J call may be wrong; the DNA end is better matched by TRBJ2-7. Looked up from germline, CDR1 is SGHVS and CDR2 is FQNEAQ. The CDR3 contains 15 residues. CDR3 DNA: TGTGCCAGCAGGGCGGGACTAGCGCCGTCCTACGAGCAGTACTTC. Translation: CASRAGLAPSYEQYF.

The rearrangement joins TRBV30 to TRBJ2-5, with D possibly matching TRBD1 (6 bases). The DNA end is a closer match to TRBJ2-7, so the J assignment may be wrong. The V gene's germline CDR1 is GTSNPN and CDR2 SVGIG (reference sequence). This CDR3 contains 14 residues. In nucleotides, the CDR3 is TGTGCCTGGAGCCCAGGGGCCCTCCCCTACGAGCAGTACTTC. Residues: CAWSPGALPYEQYF.

The V and J genes are TRBV30 and TRBJ2-5; D is perhaps TRBD1 (6 bases). The DNA end favors TRBJ2-7, so the J call may be wrong. The CDR3 covers 13 residues. Looked up from germline, CDR1 is GTSNPN and CDR2 is SVGIG (reference sequence). In DNA form, the CDR3 reads TGTGCCTGGATGCTGGGGACACGGGCCGAGCAGTACTTC. Its protein product is CAWMLGTRAEQYF.